The 30 T cell receptor beta chains given below trace back to one sample, sequenced in a study of T-cell memory formation after mild COVID-19. TCRdb re-derived calls from the 5' RACE reads in MiXCR, one entry per CDR3 protein. Of some 190,000 distinct CDR3 sequences listed, approximately 20% are singletons. The sample was PBMCs or a T cell subset sorted from them (not recorded which). All receptors derive from an adult woman who had mild COVID-19 (a few samples of this study predate the infection). Cell type and time point are not known.

V gene TRBV15 combines with J gene TRBJ2-1; 9 bases are a match to TRBD2. The germline CDR1 and CDR2 sequences are LNHNV and YYDKDF (reference sequence). The CDR3 contains 15 residues. V trimming: 4 bases; J trimming: 10 bases; junction bases outside the gene matches: 11. DNA of the CDR3: TGTGCCACCAGCAACGGGCGGGGGGGAGTCAGGGAGCAGTTCTTC. Encoded protein: CATSNGRGGVREQFF.

The genes are TRBV9 and TRBJ1-4; perhaps TRBD1 as D (5 bases). Germline lookup yields CDR1 SGDLS and CDR2 YYNGEE. V dropped 0 bases and J dropped 8 bases, with 14 bases sitting between them. CDR3 size: 15 residues. The chain's CDR3 is CASSVAGNREEKLFF. The CDR3 DNA is TGTGCCAGCAGCGTAGCAGGGAACCGTGAGGAAAAACTGTTTTTT.

This clonotype was detected many times. V gene TRBV7-9 combines with J gene TRBJ1-1; tentative D call: TRBD1 (5 bases). CDR1 SEHNR and CDR2 FQNEAQ come from the germline V gene (reference sequence). The V end was cut by 3 bases, the J end by 4 bases, with 15 bases between. The CDR3 is 15 residues long. CDR3 sequence reads: CASSFSGTRGTEAFF. The CDR3 DNA sequence: TGTGCCAGCAGCTTTTCCGGGACCCGCGGCACTGAAGCTTTCTTT.

This sequence joins TRBV27 and TRBJ2-1; 7 bases align to TRBD2. The CDR3 has 13 amino acids. Germline lookup yields CDR1 MNHEY and CDR2 SMNVEV (reference sequence). The V gene end was trimmed by 6 bases and the J gene end by 6 bases; junction bases not matched to a gene: 5. The CDR3 sequence: CASRGTNGNEQFF. The CDR3 DNA reads TGTGCCAGCAGGGGGACTAATGGCAATGAGCAGTTCTTC.

This chain links TRBV6-5 with TRBJ1-2; TRBD1 aligns across 8 bases. The CDR3 contains 14 residues. Losses at the gene ends were 0 bases for V and 10 bases for J; bases not matched to a gene: 7. CDR1 and CDR2 (germline): MNHEY, SVGAGI. The CDR3 nucleotides read TGTGCCAGCAGTTACTCGGGGACAGGAGGTTCCTACACCTTC. It specifies CASSYSGTGGSYTF.

This clonotype has just a few counts. This chain connects TRBV29-1 to TRBJ2-3; D call uncertain. Between the trimmed V and J ends, which lost 1 base and 0 bases, there was a span of 11 bases. There are 15 residues in the CDR3. CDR1 is SQVTM and CDR2 is ANQGSEA in the germline V gene. The CDR3 DNA is TGCAGCGTTGAAGTTGTGGGAACTAGCACAGATACGCAGTATTTT. It is translated as CSVEVVGTSTDTQYF.

This clonotype was seen a few times. This rearrangement joins TRBV7-2 to TRBJ2-2; D unresolved. Per the germline V gene, CDR1 is SGHTA and CDR2 is FQGNSA. The CDR3 is made up of 17 amino acids. V dropped 4 bases and J dropped 6 bases, with 21 bases sitting between them. CDR3 in DNA: TGTGCCAGCAGCTCCCCTGTTGCAGGATTATACGCCGGGGAGCTGTTTTTT. Translating it yields CASSSPVAGLYAGELFF.

The chain recombines TRBV30 with TRBJ1-2; 8 positions match TRBD1. The CDR3 is made up of 16 amino acids. Germline CDR1 GTSNPN, CDR2 SVGIG (reference sequence). V shed 6 bases, J shed 4 bases, and the junction held 16 bases outside the gene matches. Written as DNA, the CDR3 is TGTGCCTGTCGACACAGGGGGAACCCCCTTTCCTATGGCTACACCTTC. It specifies CACRHRGNPLSYGYTF. Variable domain in full (rest from reference TRBV30 and TRBJ1-2): SQTIHQWPATLVQPVGSPLSLECTVEGTSNPNLYWYRQAAGRGLQLLFYSVGIGQISSEVPQNLSASRPQDRQFILSSKKLLLSDSGFYLCACRHRGNPLSYGYTFGSGTRLTVV.

This clonotype was observed a handful of times. The chain recombines TRBV24-1 with TRBJ2-1, with 9 nucleotides matching TRBD2. V shed 7 bases, J shed 10 bases, and the junction held 7 bases outside the gene matches. Germline CDR1 and CDR2: KGHDR and SFDVKD. The CDR3 covers 13 residues. The CDR3 here is CATRGGLAGEQFF. In DNA form, the CDR3 reads TGTGCCACCAGGGGGGGACTAGCAGGCGAGCAGTTCTTC.

The rearrangement uses TRBV6-6 and TRBJ2-1; 10 bases match TRBD1. The CDR3 runs 15 residues. Germline CDR1 MNHNY, CDR2 SVGAGI (reference sequence). V was pared by 5 bases and J by 4 bases, with 5 bases of the junction left unmatched. DNA of the CDR3: TGTGCCAGCAGTGACCCGGGACAGGGGTACAATGAGCAGTTCTTC. This translates into CASSDPGQGYNEQFF.

This clonotype appeared a few times. The chain carries TRBV11-2 and TRBJ1-4; D is undetermined. Trimming removed 2 bases at V and 0 bases at J, with 19 bases between. This CDR3 has 19 residues. CDR1 is SGHAT and CDR2 is FQNNGV in the germline V gene. The CDR3: CASSLKAPPRRATNEKLFF. The CDR3 DNA follows: TGTGCCAGCAGCTTAAAGGCCCCCCCTAGGCGTGCAACTAATGAAAAACTGTTTTTT. Full variable domain (outside the CDR3, taken from reference TRBV11-2 and TRBJ1-4): EAGVAQSPRYKIIEKRQSVAFWCNPISGHATLYWYQQILGQGPKLLIQFQNNGVVDDSQLPKDRFSAERLKGVDSTLKIQPAKLEDSAVYLCASSLKAPPRRATNEKLFFGSGTQLSVL.

This clonotype has only a few counts. J is TRBJ2-3 and V is TRBV20-1; the match to TRBD2 covers 10 bases. Looked up from germline, CDR1 is DFQATT and CDR2 is SNEGSKA (reference sequence). The V gene end was trimmed by 6 bases and the J gene end by 5 bases; junction bases not matched to a gene: 11. CDR3 length equals 15 residues. The CDR3 region is CSAPLGVAGGDTQYF. In nucleotides, the CDR3 is TGCAGTGCCCCACTGGGGGTAGCGGGAGGAGATACGCAGTATTTT.

The V call is TRBV5-1, the J call TRBJ1-6; D is uncertain. V shed 4 bases and J shed 7 bases, with 9 bases lying between them. The CDR3 is made up of 13 amino acids. CDR1 and CDR2 from the germline V gene are SGHRS and YFSETQ. Here the CDR3 reads CASSQDVNSPLHF. The CDR3 bases are TGCGCCAGCAGCCAGGATGTGAATTCACCCCTCCACTTT.

The V gene is TRBV7-9, the J gene TRBJ1-4; the match to TRBD1 covers 7 bases. This CDR3 spans 15 amino acids. V shed 5 bases, J shed 4 bases, and the junction held 7 bases outside the gene matches. Germline V gene data show CDR1 as SEHNR and CDR2 as FQNEAQ (reference sequence). Written as DNA, the CDR3 is TGTGCCAGCAGCAAAGGGGGCAGCCTTAATGAAAAACTGTTTTTT. It yields the protein CASSKGGSLNEKLFF.

This clonotype was seen a handful of times. V and J are TRBV5-4 and TRBJ2-3; D is perhaps TRBD1 or TRBD2 (6 bases each). The CDR3 is 13 amino acids. V was clipped by 4 bases and J by 11 bases, with 17 bases between them. Germline V gene lookup returns CDR1 SGHNT and CDR2 YYREEE (reference sequence). In DNA form, the CDR3 reads TGTGCCAGCAGCGGGGGGCCTTCTGGTCGGCAGTATTTT. Its translation: CASSGGPSGRQYF.

The gene calls are TRBV9 and TRBJ2-5; 8 bases line up with TRBD1. CDR3 length: 13 amino acids. V lost 2 bases and J lost 4; bases outside the gene matches: 1. The germline V gene has CDR1 SGDLS and CDR2 YYNGEE. The CDR3 coding sequence is TGTGCCAGCAGCGTCCAGGGGGCAGAGACCCAGTACTTC. As protein: CASSVQGAETQYF.

This clonotype was recorded a few times. The chain couples TRBV10-2 to TRBJ1-2, with D possibly matching TRBD1 (6 bases). This CDR3 contains 14 residues. Germline V gene lookup returns CDR1 WSHSY and CDR2 SAAADI. Trimming took off 6 bases at V and 4 bases at J, with 15 bases between the two ends. The CDR3 nucleotides read TGCGCCAGCAGCCTACAGGGCTTCTTCTATGGCTACACCTTC. Translating it yields CASSLQGFFYGYTF.

The chain carries TRBV20-1 and TRBJ1-1, with D perhaps TRBD1 (6 bases). Trimming left V 0 bases short and J 4 bases short, with 15 bases between. Germline CDR1 DFQATT, CDR2 SNEGSKA (reference sequence). The CDR3 length is 15 residues. CDR3 DNA sequence: TGCAGTGCTAGAGATCGGGGCCAGGGGCTCACTGAAGCTTTCTTT. Amino acids: CSARDRGQGLTEAFF.

The genes are TRBV9 and TRBJ1-1; D gene uncertain. Trimming removed 4 bases from V and 1 base from J, with 11 bases in between. Germline CDR1 and CDR2: SGDLS and YYNGEE. There are 14 residues in the CDR3. This CDR3 reads CASSPLSGNTEAFF. The CDR3 nucleotides read TGTGCCAGCAGCCCCCTGTCCGGGAACACTGAAGCTTTCTTT.

There are a few counts of this clonotype. The chain recombines TRBV11-2 with TRBJ2-2, with 8 bases identical to TRBD1. Germline CDR1 SGHAT, CDR2 FQNNGV. Germline trimming cut 5 bases from V and 6 bases from J; bases unmatched to any gene: 8. This CDR3 is built from 15 residues. CDR3 loop: CASSPQPDRAGELFF. In DNA, the CDR3 is TGTGCCAGCAGCCCTCAACCGGACAGGGCCGGGGAGCTGTTTTTT. Looking up the rest from reference TRBV11-2 and TRBJ2-2 gives the full variable domain: EAGVAQSPRYKIIEKRQSVAFWCNPISGHATLYWYQQILGQGPKLLIQFQNNGVVDDSQLPKDRFSAERLKGVDSTLKIQPAKLEDSAVYLCASSPQPDRAGELFFGEGSRLTVL.

This clonotype was seen only a few times. The CDR3 nucleotides are TGCAGTGCTCCGGGACAGGGGTTAACTGAAGCTTTCTTT. This translates into CSAPGQGLTEAFF. This rearrangement joins TRBV20-1 to TRBJ1-1; 10 positions agree with TRBD1. V was pared by 5 bases and J by 5 bases, with 5 bases of the junction left unmatched. CDR1 and CDR2 from the germline V gene are DFQATT and SNEGSKA (reference sequence). CDR3 length: 13 amino acids.

The CDR3 nucleotides are TGTGCCAGCAGCTTTCTCCGGGCAGGGATAAAAGCCGGGGAGCTGTTTTTT. This encodes CASSFLRAGIKAGELFF. The genes are TRBV5-6 and TRBJ2-2, with D tentatively TRBD1 (5 bases). Germline V gives CDR1 SGHDT, CDR2 YYEEEE. The CDR3 extends over 17 amino acids. Trimming cost V 2 bases and J 6 bases, with 20 bases left between them.

The rearrangement links TRBV27 to TRBJ1-6, with TRBD1 matching 9 bases. CDR3 size: 14 residues. The trim removed 1 base at V and 9 bases at J, leaving 1 base unmatched. Germline CDR1 and CDR2: MNHEY and SMNVEV (reference sequence). The CDR3 DNA reads TGTGCCAGCAGTTTATGGACAGGGGTTTCACCCCTCCACTTT. It codes for CASSLWTGVSPLHF.

The rearrangement uses TRBV6-5 and TRBJ2-6; no firm D call. CDR3 length: 17 amino acids. Deletions cut 4 bases from V and 0 bases from J, with 13 bases between. Per germline, CDR1 MNHEY and CDR2 SVGAGI. CDR3 region: CASSFRALGSGANVLTF. CDR3 nucleotides: TGTGCCAGCAGTTTCCGGGCCCTTGGCTCTGGGGCCAACGTCCTGACTTTC.

The chain is built from TRBV21-1 and TRBJ1-2. TRBV21-1 represents a pseudogene. The CDR3 is made up of 10 amino acids. The chain's CDR3 is CASSKGGYTF. CDR3 nucleotide sequence: TGTGCCAGCAGCAAAGGTGGCTACACCTTC.

This clonotype turned up a few times. Written as DNA, the CDR3 is TGTGCCAGCAGACCTGGTAGGGGGGCGCGGCAAGAGACCCAGTACTTC. This gives the protein CASRPGRGARQETQYF. The rearrangement links TRBV11-2 to TRBJ2-5; D may match TRBD1 or TRBD2 (6 bases each). The CDR3 covers 16 residues. Germline V gene lookup returns CDR1 SGHAT and CDR2 FQNNGV. V was clipped by 6 bases and J by 2 bases, with 19 bases between them.

The J gene is TRBJ2-2, the V gene TRBV5-1; D might be TRBD2 (5 bases). CDR1 and CDR2 (germline): SGHRS, YFSETQ. This CDR3 spans 16 amino acids. The ends were cut back, 4 bases at V and 2 bases at J, with 15 bases in the middle. The chain's CDR3 is CASSPREPPNTGELFF. The CDR3 DNA reads TGCGCCAGCAGCCCGAGGGAACCACCTAACACCGGGGAGCTGTTTTTT.

This clonotype occurred a few times. This chain links TRBV6-6 with TRBJ2-7; 8 nucleotides match TRBD2. V shed 5 bases, J shed 4 bases, and the junction held 10 bases outside the gene matches. Looked up from germline, CDR1 is MNHNY and CDR2 is SVGAGI (reference sequence). The CDR3 contains 15 residues. This CDR3 is CASSPREGPTYEQYF. The CDR3 bases are TGTGCCAGCAGTCCTCGGGAGGGCCCCACATACGAGCAGTACTTC.

In its sample, this clonotype was seen a few times. This rearrangement joins TRBV20-1 to TRBJ1-2; possibly TRBD1 for D (6 bases). The germline V gene encodes CDR1 DFQATT and CDR2 SNEGSKA (reference sequence). V lost 1 base and J lost 2, with 11 bases in between. This CDR3 comprises 14 residues. The CDR3 nucleotides read TGCAGTGCTAGAGTTAGGACAGCGAACTATGGCTACACCTTC. Translating it yields CSARVRTANYGYTF.

This chain uses TRBV4-1 with TRBJ2-1, with TRBD2 identical over 13 bases. The CDR3 sequence is 15 residues long. V was clipped by 2 bases and J by 12 bases; unmatched bases: 7. CDR1 and CDR2 (germline): MGHRA, YSYEKL. The CDR3 nucleotides are TGCGCCAGCAGCCAAACTAGCGGGGGGGCCCTCAGGCAGTTCTTC. It is translated as CASSQTSGGALRQFF.